This T cell receptor (beta chain) was sequenced for a study of early T cells in non-severe SARS-CoV-2 infection. Study at large: Chains stayed unpaired after sequencing of bulk RNA from unsorted whole blood. Regarding the study as a whole: Anti-spike CD8 responses were favored in VDJdb matching, and private and CD4 specificities were missed.

This clonotype appeared many times. As yet, its antigen is unknown. Separate cDNA molecules each had unique molecular identifiers attached to them. TCRdb independently ran MiXCR on the 5' RACE reads; one entry per CDR3 protein. The table has about 97,000 distinct CDR3 sequences, about 10% seen once. Per germline, CDR1 SGHTA and CDR2 FQGNSA. The CDR3 runs 12 residues. Trimming removed 4 bases at V and 4 bases at J, with 5 bases between. This sequence joins TRBV7-2 and TRBJ1-5; D gene ambiguous. The input for sequencing was whole blood, taken at baseline. This TCR came from an adult who was a healthcare worker with PCR-confirmed SARS-CoV-2 infection or an uninfected control (not recorded which). The CDR3 reads CASSSLNQPQHF. DNA of the CDR3: TGTGCCAGCAGCTCCCTTAATCAGCCCCAGCATTTT.